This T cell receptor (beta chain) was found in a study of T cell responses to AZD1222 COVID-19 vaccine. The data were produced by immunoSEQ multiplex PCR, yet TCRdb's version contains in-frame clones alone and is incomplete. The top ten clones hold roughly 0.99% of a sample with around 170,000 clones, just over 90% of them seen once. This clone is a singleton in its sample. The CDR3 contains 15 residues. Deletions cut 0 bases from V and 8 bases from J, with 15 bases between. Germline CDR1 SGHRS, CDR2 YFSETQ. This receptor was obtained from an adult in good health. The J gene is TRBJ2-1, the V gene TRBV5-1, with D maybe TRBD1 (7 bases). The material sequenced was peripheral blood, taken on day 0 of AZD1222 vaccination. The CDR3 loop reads CASSLGDREADEQFF. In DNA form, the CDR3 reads TGCGCCAGCAGCTTGGGAGACAGGGAGGCGGATGAGCAGTTCTTC.